This T cell receptor beta chain was observed in a study of technical replicates of blood from a handful of donors. Germline-derived CDR1 and CDR2 are SGHVS and FQNEAQ. The CDR3 length is 14 residues. Between the trimmed V and J ends, which lost 1 base and 3 bases, there was a span of 7 bases. Data came from immunoSEQ multiplex PCR; TCRdb stores just in-frame clones and leaves some out. This repertoire shows around 78,000 clones, 94% found once; its top ten account for around 0.25%. The J gene is TRBJ2-1, the V gene TRBV7-8; D is possibly TRBD1 (5 bases). The TCR originated in a human donor in good health. Specimen: T cells isolated from PBMCs. The CDR3 loop reads CASSLGGYYNEQFF. The CDR3, as DNA: TGTGCCAGCAGCTTAGGGGGCTACTACAATGAGCAGTTCTTC. The entire variable domain, with the rest obtained from reference TRBV7-8 and TRBJ2-1, is as follows: GAGVSQSPRYKVAKRGQDVALRCDPISGHVSLFWYQQALGQGPEFLTYFQNEAQLDKSGLPSDRFFAERPEGSVSTLKIQRTQQEDSAVYLCASSLGGYYNEQFFGPGTRLTVL.